The rows below give T cell receptor beta chains drawn from one sample of a study of T cell responses to AZD1222 COVID-19 vaccine. Assay used: immunoSEQ multiplex PCR; TCRdb lists only in-frame clones, some missing. The sample records about 120,000 clones, approximately 90% being singletons. Specimen: peripheral blood, collected 28 days after the second AZD1222 dose. The receptors originated from an adult who received the AZD1222 COVID-19 vaccine. The CDR3 runs from the conserved cysteine through the conserved F or W. D genes are given only for firm matches. Rows may omit the clone size; those that give it use once, few, many or a size class.

d_call: TRBD1
clone_size: .
v_call: TRBV7-9
j_call: TRBJ2-1
cdr3_nt: TGTGCCAGCAGCTTAGCCGGGACAGGGGTTATCAATGAGCAGTTCTTC
cdr3_aa: CASSLAGTGVINEQFF

d_call: .
clone_size: .
v_call: TRBV6-2/TRBV6-3
j_call: TRBJ1-1
cdr3_nt: TGTGCCAGCAGTTACAATATCGAGAACACTGAAGCTTTCTTT
cdr3_aa: CASSYNIENTEAFF

d_call: TRBD2
clone_size: .
v_call: TRBV9
j_call: TRBJ2-3
cdr3_nt: TGTGCCAGCAGCGAGACTAGCGGGAGTTCATCGACAGATACGCAGTATTTT
cdr3_aa: CASSETSGSSSTDTQYF

d_call: .
clone_size: .
v_call: TRBV27
j_call: TRBJ2-6
cdr3_nt: TGTGCCACCGAGAACTCTGGGGCCAACGTCCTGACTTTC
cdr3_aa: CATENSGANVLTF

d_call: .
clone_size: .
v_call: TRBV2
j_call: TRBJ1-6
cdr3_nt: TGTGCCAGCAGCTTTACAGGGTATTATTCACCCCTCCACTTT
cdr3_aa: CASSFTGYYSPLHF

d_call: .
clone_size: .
v_call: TRBV28
j_call: TRBJ1-3
cdr3_nt: TGTGCCAGCATCCAGTCCTACTCTGGAAACACCATATATTTT
cdr3_aa: CASIQSYSGNTIYF

d_call: .
clone_size: .
v_call: TRBV7-8
j_call: TRBJ2-4
cdr3_nt: TGTGCCAGCAGCCCCACCAAAAACATTCAGTACTTC
cdr3_aa: CASSPTKNIQYF

d_call: .
clone_size: .
v_call: TRBV5-1
j_call: TRBJ1-1
cdr3_nt: TGCGCCAGCACCTTGGACCAGGCGAACACTGAAGCTTTCTTT
cdr3_aa: CASTLDQANTEAFF

d_call: TRBD1
clone_size: .
v_call: TRBV6-5
j_call: TRBJ2-1
cdr3_nt: TGTGCCAGCAGCCCGGGACAGGGGGCGGAAAATCCGCAGTTCTTC
cdr3_aa: CASSPGQGAENPQFF

d_call: TRBD1
clone_size: once
v_call: TRBV20-1
j_call: TRBJ1-2
cdr3_nt: TGCAGTGCTAGTATCGGGACAGGACTTTCACAGAACTATGGCTACACCTTC
cdr3_aa: CSASIGTGLSQNYGYTF

d_call: .
clone_size: .
v_call: TRBV3-1/TRBV3-2
j_call: TRBJ2-5
cdr3_nt: TGTGCCACCTCGAACCGGGGCGGACAAGAGACCCAGTACTTC
cdr3_aa: CATSNRGGQETQYF

d_call: TRBD1
clone_size: once
v_call: TRBV18
j_call: TRBJ2-7
cdr3_nt: TGTGCCAGCTCATTATTTCCCGGGACAGGGGGCTACGAGCAGTACTTC
cdr3_aa: CASSLFPGTGGYEQYF

d_call: .
clone_size: .
v_call: TRBV12-3/TRBV12-4
j_call: TRBJ1-6
cdr3_nt: TGTGCCAGCAGCTTCGGTTATTCACCCCTCCACTTT
cdr3_aa: CASSFGYSPLHF

d_call: .
clone_size: .
v_call: TRBV5-6
j_call: TRBJ1-5
cdr3_nt: TGTGCCAGCAGCTTGGCTGGGGGCTATGGTCAGCCCCAGCATTTT
cdr3_aa: CASSLAGGYGQPQHF

d_call: .
clone_size: once
v_call: TRBV2
j_call: TRBJ1-5
cdr3_nt: TGTGCCAGCAGTAACGAAGGGGGAGCGGGTCAGCCCCAGCATTTT
cdr3_aa: CASSNEGGAGQPQHF

d_call: .
clone_size: .
v_call: TRBV14
j_call: TRBJ2-7
cdr3_nt: TGTGCCAGCAGCCAGACAGGATACGAGCAGTACTTC
cdr3_aa: CASSQTGYEQYF

d_call: .
clone_size: .
v_call: TRBV6-5
j_call: TRBJ1-2
cdr3_nt: TGTGCCAGCAGTTACTCGATTGGGGGGGCGGCTGGCTACACCTTC
cdr3_aa: CASSYSIGGAAGYTF

d_call: .
clone_size: .
v_call: TRBV14
j_call: TRBJ1-1
cdr3_nt: TGTGCCAGCAGCCAAACAGGGACCCCGAACACTGAAGCTTTCTTT
cdr3_aa: CASSQTGTPNTEAFF

d_call: .
clone_size: .
v_call: TRBV19
j_call: TRBJ1-4
cdr3_nt: TGTGCCAGTACGGCAGCCGGAGGCTATGAAAAACTGTTTTTT
cdr3_aa: CASTAAGGYEKLFF

d_call: TRBD2
clone_size: once
v_call: TRBV2
j_call: TRBJ2-1
cdr3_nt: TGTGCCAGCAGTGGAAAAAGCTCTAGCGGGAGGAGTAATGAGCAGTTCTTC
cdr3_aa: CASSGKSSSGRSNEQFF

d_call: .
clone_size: .
v_call: TRBV9
j_call: TRBJ2-1
cdr3_nt: TGTGCCAGCAGCGTAGCTGGGCATGAGCAGTTCTTC
cdr3_aa: CASSVAGHEQFF

d_call: .
clone_size: .
v_call: TRBV10-2
j_call: TRBJ1-1
cdr3_nt: TGCGCCAGCAGGACCTTGGATAGGAACACTGAAGCTTTCTTT
cdr3_aa: CASRTLDRNTEAFF

d_call: .
clone_size: .
v_call: TRBV24-1
j_call: TRBJ2-1
cdr3_nt: TGTGCCACCAGGGGGGTGGGCTACAATGAGCAGTTCTTC
cdr3_aa: CATRGVGYNEQFF

d_call: TRBD1
clone_size: .
v_call: TRBV5-8
j_call: TRBJ2-3
cdr3_nt: TGTGCCAGCAGCTTCCCTCGACAGGGGTACGATACGCAGTATTTT
cdr3_aa: CASSFPRQGYDTQYF

d_call: .
clone_size: .
v_call: TRBV18
j_call: TRBJ2-5
cdr3_nt: TGTGCCAGCTCGCTCGAGACTGGGGAGCTACCGACCCAGTACTTC
cdr3_aa: CASSLETGELPTQYF

d_call: TRBD2
clone_size: once
v_call: TRBV6-5
j_call: TRBJ2-1
cdr3_nt: TGTGCCAGCAGTCCCAGGACTAGCGGGATGAATGAGCAGTTCTTC
cdr3_aa: CASSPRTSGMNEQFF

d_call: TRBD2
clone_size: .
v_call: TRBV6-5
j_call: TRBJ2-7
cdr3_nt: TGTGCCAGCAGCCTCGGGTTAGCGGGAGCGTACGAGCAGTACTTC
cdr3_aa: CASSLGLAGAYEQYF

d_call: TRBD2
clone_size: .
v_call: TRBV3-1/TRBV3-2
j_call: TRBJ2-7
cdr3_nt: TGTGCCAGCAGCGACGGGACTAGCGGGGGGCGCTACGAGCAGTACTTC
cdr3_aa: CASSDGTSGGRYEQYF

d_call: .
clone_size: .
v_call: TRBV3-1/TRBV3-2
j_call: TRBJ2-1
cdr3_nt: TGTGCCAGCAGCCACCGCGGGAAGGGAGACAATGAGCAGTTCTTC
cdr3_aa: CASSHRGKGDNEQFF

d_call: .
clone_size: .
v_call: TRBV28
j_call: TRBJ1-6
cdr3_nt: TGTGCCAGCACCCTCGCACAGGGTCGAGCACCCCTCCACTTT
cdr3_aa: CASTLAQGRAPLHF

d_call: TRBD2
clone_size: .
v_call: TRBV27
j_call: TRBJ2-2
cdr3_nt: TGTGCCAGCAGTTTCCCGGGACTAGCGGGGAACACCGGGGAGCTGTTTTTT
cdr3_aa: CASSFPGLAGNTGELFF

d_call: .
clone_size: .
v_call: TRBV20-1
j_call: TRBJ2-5
cdr3_nt: TGCAGTGCTAGTGACGAGGAGACCCAGTACTTC
cdr3_aa: CSASDEETQYF

d_call: TRBD1
clone_size: .
v_call: TRBV19
j_call: TRBJ1-2
cdr3_nt: TGTGCCAGTAGTACGATAGACAGGGTACTCGGCTACACCTTC
cdr3_aa: CASSTIDRVLGYTF

d_call: TRBD2
clone_size: .
v_call: TRBV24-1
j_call: TRBJ2-2
cdr3_nt: TGTGCCACCAGTGACCCAGTTACTAGCGGGAGTGCTTTAGATACCGGGGAGCTGTTTTTT
cdr3_aa: CATSDPVTSGSALDTGELFF

d_call: .
clone_size: .
v_call: TRBV7-9
j_call: TRBJ2-7
cdr3_nt: TGTGCCAGCAGCAAATCCGTAGTGGGGCTAAATGATCCCTACGAGCAGTACTTC
cdr3_aa: CASSKSVVGLNDPYEQYF

d_call: .
clone_size: .
v_call: TRBV7-9
j_call: TRBJ2-5
cdr3_nt: TGTGCCAGCAATGCCCACCAGGGCCAAGAGACCCAGTACTTC
cdr3_aa: CASNAHQGQETQYF

d_call: TRBD2
clone_size: .
v_call: TRBV9
j_call: TRBJ2-2
cdr3_nt: TGTGCCAGCAGCGGGGAAACTAGCGGGGGGTACACCGGGGAGCTGTTTTTT
cdr3_aa: CASSGETSGGYTGELFF

d_call: .
clone_size: .
v_call: TRBV5-6
j_call: TRBJ1-1
cdr3_nt: TGTGCCAGCAGCTTGGTAGGACCGAACACTGAAGCTTTCTTT
cdr3_aa: CASSLVGPNTEAFF

d_call: .
clone_size: .
v_call: TRBV6-5
j_call: TRBJ2-7
cdr3_nt: TGTGCCAGCAGTTGGCAGGGGAGGACCTACGAGCAGTACTTC
cdr3_aa: CASSWQGRTYEQYF

d_call: TRBD1
clone_size: .
v_call: TRBV30
j_call: TRBJ2-1
cdr3_nt: TGTGCCTGGGGGGGGCCCCAGGGGGCTGAGCAGTTCTTC
cdr3_aa: CAWGGPQGAEQFF